The 16 T cell receptor beta chains below come from one sample, sequenced in a study of shared clonotypes between healthy human individuals. The repertoire was sequenced with immunoSEQ multiplex PCR; TCRdb's copy has only in-frame clones and lacks some. The data hold millions of clones, with 93% observed a single time. Material for sequencing was naive CD4+ T cells from PBMCs. As to subset: CD45RA+ positively selected. The receptors come from a young man in good health. Some clones in this sample may be carry-over from other donors' samples.

The V call is TRBV5-1, the J call TRBJ2-5, with TRBD1 identical over 11 bases. The CDR3 totals 15 residues. V trimming: 4 bases; J trimming: 5 bases; junction bases outside the gene matches: 7. CDR1 is SGHRS and CDR2 is YFSETQ in the germline V gene. The CDR3 here is CASSDGQGARETQYF. The CDR3 nucleotides are TGCGCCAGCAGCGACGGACAGGGGGCGCGGGAGACCCAGTACTTC. The whole variable domain, filled in from reference TRBV5-1 and TRBJ2-5, reads KAGVTQTPRYLIKTRGQQVTLSCSPISGHRSVSWYQQTPGQGLQFLFEYFSETQRNKGNFPGRFSGRQFSNSRSEMNVSTLELGDSALYLCASSDGQGARETQYFGPGTRLLVL.

The V call is TRBV2, the J call TRBJ2-5; weak D call: TRBD1 (5 bases). This CDR3 spans 16 amino acids. V dropped 6 bases and J dropped 4 bases, with 21 bases sitting between them. CDR1 is SNHLY, CDR2 FYNNEI, per germline. CDR3 coding DNA: TGTGCCAGCAGCGGTCGACAGTTGCTAACCGGAGAGACCCAGTACTTC. It specifies CASSGRQLLTGETQYF.

CDR3 region: CASSLFLATNEKLFF. For the CDR3, the DNA is TGTGCCAGCAGCTTATTTCTCGCAACTAATGAAAAACTGTTTTTT. The rearrangement uses TRBV7-9 and TRBJ1-4; D unresolved. Germline assignment: CDR1 SEHNR and CDR2 FQNEAQ (reference sequence). V was cut by 2 bases and J by 0 bases, with 7 bases left in between. This CDR3 has 15 residues.

To note about this clone: Other nucleotide sequences from this sample produce the same CDR3. V is TRBV5-1 and J is TRBJ2-1; 11 bases fit TRBD1. Looked up from germline, CDR1 is SGHRS and CDR2 is YFSETQ. This CDR3 has 14 residues. J gave up 7 bases and V 4 bases, and 4 bases lay outside the gene matches. CDR3 in DNA: TGCGCCAGCAGCCTCGGGACAGGGGGGAATGAGCAGTTCTTC. It codes for CASSLGTGGNEQFF.

This chain connects TRBV27 to TRBJ2-1; a possible D gene is TRBD2 (5 bases). Germline lookup yields CDR1 MNHEY and CDR2 SMNVEV (reference sequence). The CDR3 contains 16 residues. Trimming left V 10 bases short and J 8 bases short, with 27 bases between. The CDR3: CATRRLSIMTIDEQFF. The DNA for the CDR3 is TGTGCCACCCGAAGACTTAGCATCATGACTATCGATGAGCAGTTCTTC.

This clone was detected only once. Other nucleotide sequences in the sample specify the same CDR3. The chain couples TRBV18 to TRBJ1-1; no clear D gene. Germline CDR1 reads KGHSH; CDR2 reads LQKENI. CDR3 length equals 15 residues. The V gene lost 3 bases and the J gene lost 1 base, with 12 bases spanning the gap. The chain's CDR3 is CASSPVAGSNTEAFF. In nucleotides, the CDR3 is TGTGCCAGCTCACCGGTTGCAGGCTCGAACACTGAAGCTTTCTTT.

This clone was observed once. The CDR3: CASIAGQGNTEAFF. The CDR3 nucleotides read TGTGCCAGTATCGCTGGACAGGGGAACACTGAAGCTTTCTTT. This chain connects TRBV19 to TRBJ1-1, with 8 bases matching TRBD1. With V trimmed by 7 bases and J by 1 base, 5 bases remained unmatched. This CDR3 is built from 14 residues. Per the germline V gene, CDR1 is LNHDA and CDR2 is SQIVND (reference sequence).

The chain joins TRBV27 to TRBJ1-4; a weak D match, TRBD1 (6 bases). Germline V CDR1 and CDR2: MNHEY, SMNVEV (reference sequence). Deletions cut 3 bases from V and 8 bases from J, with 13 bases between. The CDR3 spans 14 residues. The DNA of the CDR3 is TGTGCCAGCAGTTTTCACGGCGGGGGCGAAAAACTGTTTTTT. Protein: CASSFHGGGEKLFF.

V is TRBV29-1 and J is TRBJ2-1; 10 nucleotides agree with TRBD2. V dropped 4 bases and J dropped 7; count of bases not matched to a gene: 13. CDR1 and CDR2 (germline): SQVTM, ANQGSEA. The length of the CDR3 is 16 residues. The CDR3 region is CSVGFVLTSGVNEQFF. The CDR3 DNA follows: TGCAGCGTTGGATTTGTATTAACTAGCGGGGTTAATGAGCAGTTCTTC.

The chain joins TRBV28 to TRBJ1-2; weak D call: TRBD1 (5 bases). V was trimmed by 5 bases and J by 4 bases, leaving 20 bases between them. The CDR3 runs 16 residues. Germline V gene data show CDR1 as MDHEN and CDR2 as SYDVKM. The DNA for the CDR3 is TGTGCCAGCAGTGCGTCCTTGGGGGGACGGGGCTATGGCTACACCTTC. Its translation is CASSASLGGRGYGYTF.

In DNA form, the CDR3 reads TGTGCCAGCAGCTTAGCAGGGTCCCCAGATACGCAGTATTTT. Its protein is CASSLAGSPDTQYF. The rearrangement uses TRBV7-2 and TRBJ2-3; D remains ambiguous. Germline values: CDR1 SGHTA, CDR2 FQGNSA. The CDR3 is made up of 14 amino acids. V shed 0 bases and J shed 4 bases, with 8 bases lying between them.

The genes are TRBV10-3 and TRBJ2-2; TRBD1 might be the D (6 bases). Germline-derived CDR1 and CDR2 are ENHRY and SYGVKD. V dropped 10 bases and J dropped 0 bases, with 18 bases sitting between them. CDR3 length: 16 amino acids. In DNA, the CDR3 is TGTGCCACCTTAAAAGGCAGACAGGCGAACACCGGGGAGCTGTTTTTT. Translation: CATLKGRQANTGELFF.

V gene TRBV30 combines with J gene TRBJ2-7; possible D gene TRBD1, 5 bases. CDR1 and CDR2 (germline): GTSNPN, SVGIG (reference sequence). This CDR3 comprises 11 residues. Trimming left V 4 bases short and J 4 bases short, with 8 bases between. CDR3 DNA sequence: TGTGCCTGGACGACAGCTTACGAGCAGTACTTC. The encoded protein is CAWTTAYEQYF.

The genes are TRBV18 and TRBJ2-7; TRBD1 agrees at 9 bases. The J segment lost 3 bases and the V segment lost 4 bases, leaving 10 bases of the junction unmatched. The length of the CDR3 is 16 residues. Per the germline V gene, CDR1 is KGHSH and CDR2 is LQKENI. The CDR3: CASSQPTGTGHYEQYF. The CDR3 nucleotides read TGTGCCAGCTCACAACCCACCGGGACAGGGCACTACGAGCAGTACTTC.

With respect to this clone: Other DNA sequences in the same sample also yield this CDR3. The V and J genes are TRBV5-4 and TRBJ2-5; weak D call: TRBD1 (5 bases). The germline V gene encodes CDR1 SGHNT and CDR2 YYREEE (reference sequence). V lost 2 bases to trimming and J lost 5 bases, with 7 bases between them. The CDR3 is 12 residues long. In DNA, the CDR3 is TGTGCCAGCAGCTTTCCAGGGGAGACCCAGTACTTC. Translating it yields CASSFPGETQYF.

This clone has a single count. The CDR3 here is CAWRTHSSYEQYF. DNA of the CDR3: TGTGCCTGGAGGACACATAGCTCCTACGAGCAGTACTTC. The gene calls are TRBV30 and TRBJ2-7; D gene unclear. The V gene lost 3 bases and the J gene lost 0 bases, with 9 bases spanning the gap. Germline V lookup: CDR1 GTSNPN, CDR2 SVGIG (reference sequence). The CDR3 extends over 13 amino acids.